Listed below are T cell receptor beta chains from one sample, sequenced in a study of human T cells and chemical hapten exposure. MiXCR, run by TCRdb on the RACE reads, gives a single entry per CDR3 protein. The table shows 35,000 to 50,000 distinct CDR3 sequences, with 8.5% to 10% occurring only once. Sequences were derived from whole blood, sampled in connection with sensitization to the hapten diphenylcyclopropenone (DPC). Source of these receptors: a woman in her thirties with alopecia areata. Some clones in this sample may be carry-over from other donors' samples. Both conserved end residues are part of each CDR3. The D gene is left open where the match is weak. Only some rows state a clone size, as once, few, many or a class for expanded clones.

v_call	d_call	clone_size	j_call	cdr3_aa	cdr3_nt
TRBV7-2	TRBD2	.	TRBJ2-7	CASSYTSGGSYEQYF	TGTGCCAGCAGCTATACTAGCGGGGGGTCCTACGAGCAGTACTTC
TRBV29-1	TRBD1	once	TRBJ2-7	CSARTGPSYEQYF	TGCAGCGCCAGGACAGGGCCATCCTACGAGCAGTACTTC
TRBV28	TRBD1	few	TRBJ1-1	CASRSDRARTEAFF	TGTGCCAGCAGGTCGGACAGGGCGAGGACTGAAGCTTTCTTT
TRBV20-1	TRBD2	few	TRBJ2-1	CSAREGLAGGQGYNEQFF	TGCAGTGCTAGAGAGGGACTAGCGGGAGGCCAAGGCTACAATGAGCAGTTCTTC
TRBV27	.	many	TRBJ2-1	CASSSGPQGRNEQFF	TGTGCCAGCAGTTCCGGGCCACAGGGAAGGAATGAGCAGTTCTTC
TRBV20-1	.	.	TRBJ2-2	CSARKGFTGELFF	TGCAGTGCTAGAAAAGGGTTCACCGGGGAGCTGTTTTTT
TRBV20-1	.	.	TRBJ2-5	CSAHGGQETQYF	TGCAGTGCTCACGGGGGTCAAGAGACCCAGTACTTC
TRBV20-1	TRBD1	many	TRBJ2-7	CSASRQGLSYEQYF	TGCAGTGCTAGCCGACAGGGCCTCTCCTACGAGCAGTACTTC
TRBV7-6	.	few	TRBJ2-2	CASSPQGSPTGELFF	TGTGCCAGCAGCCCCCAGGGAAGTCCCACCGGGGAGCTGTTTTTT
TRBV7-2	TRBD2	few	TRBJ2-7	CASSSSGGRGPSEQYF	TGTGCCAGCAGCTCTAGCGGGGGCAGAGGGCCCTCCGAGCAGTACTTC
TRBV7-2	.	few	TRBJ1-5	CASSTEGGPRQPQHF	TGTGCCAGCAGTACAGAGGGCGGTCCTCGTCAGCCCCAGCATTTT
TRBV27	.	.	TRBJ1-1	CASSSDRADFGPEAFF	TGTGCCAGCAGTTCCGACCGGGCCGACTTTGGACCTGAAGCTTTCTTT
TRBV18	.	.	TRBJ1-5	CASSPGEGNQPQHF	TGTGCCAGCTCACCGGGGGAAGGGAATCAGCCCCAGCATTTT
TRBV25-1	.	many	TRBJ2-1	CASSEYLASASSYNEQFF	TGTGCCAGCAGTGAATATCTGGCTAGCGCCAGCTCCTACAATGAGCAGTTCTTC
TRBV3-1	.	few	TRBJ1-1	CASSQESREGAFF	TGTGCCAGCAGCCAAGAAAGCAGGGAAGGAGCTTTCTTT
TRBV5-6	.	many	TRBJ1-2	CASSLPDRVRGYTF	TGTGCCAGCAGCCTCCCCGACCGGGTTCGAGGCTACACCTTC
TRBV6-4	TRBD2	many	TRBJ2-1	CASSDSAGGGNEQFF	TGTGCCAGCAGTGACTCAGCGGGGGGGGGCAATGAGCAGTTCTTC
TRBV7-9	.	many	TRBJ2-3	CASSPVVRNYTYAPLAQYF	TGTGCCAGCAGCCCCGTAGTCAGAAACTATACCTACGCACCCCTCGCGCAGTATTTT
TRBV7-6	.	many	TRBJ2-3	CASSLLGDTQYF	TGTGCCAGCAGCTTACTTGGAGATACGCAGTATTTT
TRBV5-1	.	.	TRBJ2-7	CASSLPRDNSYEQYF	TGCGCCAGCAGCTTGCCCCGTGACAACTCCTACGAGCAGTACTTC
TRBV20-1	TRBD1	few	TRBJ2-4	CSASPAGGWARAKNIQYF	TGCAGTGCTAGTCCCGCAGGGGGCTGGGCGCGCGCCAAAAACATTCAGTACTTC
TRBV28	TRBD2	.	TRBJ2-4	CASSWGGGTSGNIQYF	TGTGCCAGCAGTTGGGGGGGCGGGACTAGCGGAAACATTCAGTACTTC
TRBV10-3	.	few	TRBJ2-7	CAISLGDEQYF	TGTGCCATCAGCCTCGGGGACGAGCAGTACTTC
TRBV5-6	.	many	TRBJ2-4	CASSWIGDGNIQYF	TGTGCCAGCTCCTGGATCGGGGACGGAAACATTCAGTACTTC
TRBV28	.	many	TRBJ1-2	CASSPPGIRGYTF	TGTGCCAGCAGTCCCCCCGGGATTAGGGGCTACACCTTC
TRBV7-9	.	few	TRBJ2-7	CASSLRSDRKRYEQYF	TGTGCCAGCAGCCTGAGAAGCGACAGAAAGCGCTACGAGCAGTACTTC
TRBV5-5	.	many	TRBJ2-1	CASSLGRYEQFF	TGTGCCAGCAGCCTCGGGCGATATGAGCAGTTCTTC
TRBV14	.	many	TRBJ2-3	CASSQDLPLAGDTQYF	TGTGCCAGCAGCCAAGATCTACCCCTCGCCGGAGATACGCAGTATTTT
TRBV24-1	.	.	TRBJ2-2	CATSEWDFAGELFF	TGTGCCACCAGTGAGTGGGACTTTGCCGGGGAGCTGTTTTTT
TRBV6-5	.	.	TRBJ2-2	CASSYSAGVGELFF	TGTGCCAGCAGTTACTCAGCAGGGGTCGGGGAGCTGTTTTTT
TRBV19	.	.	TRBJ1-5	CASSIMSSNQPQHF	TGTGCCAGTAGTATAATGAGTAGCAATCAGCCCCAGCATTTT
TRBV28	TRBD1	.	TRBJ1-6	CASSPVGGQGDSPLHF	TGTGCCAGCAGCCCGGTGGGGGGCCAGGGGGATTCACCCCTCCACTTT
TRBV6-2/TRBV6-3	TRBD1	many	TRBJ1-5	CASLQGASSQPQHF	TGTGCCAGCCTCCAGGGGGCCTCGAGTCAGCCCCAGCATTTT
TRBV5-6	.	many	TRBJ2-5	CASSRFLETQYF	TGTGCCAGCAGCCGATTTCTAGAGACCCAGTACTTC
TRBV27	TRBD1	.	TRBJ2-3	CASSFTGVRDTQYF	TGTGCCAGCAGTTTTACAGGGGTAAGAGATACGCAGTATTTT
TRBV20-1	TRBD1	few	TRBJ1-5	CSARGEGAGQPQHF	TGCAGTGCTAGAGGGGAGGGGGCTGGTCAGCCCCAGCATTTT
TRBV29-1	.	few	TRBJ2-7	CSVEGDRYEQYF	TGCAGCGTTGAAGGGGACCGTTACGAGCAGTACTTC
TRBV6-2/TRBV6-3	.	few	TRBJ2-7	CASSYNRVRSYEQYF	TGTGCCAGCAGTTACAACAGGGTCAGGTCCTACGAGCAGTACTTC
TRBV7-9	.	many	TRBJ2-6	CASSRGTENSGANVLTF	TGTGCCAGCAGCCGGGGGACAGAAAATTCTGGGGCCAACGTCCTGACTTTC
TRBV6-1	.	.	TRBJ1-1	CASTRMNTEAFF	TGTGCCAGCACGAGGATGAACACTGAAGCTTTCTTT
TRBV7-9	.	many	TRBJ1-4	CASSPPGEKLFF	TGTGCCAGCAGCCCACCAGGTGAAAAACTGTTTTTT
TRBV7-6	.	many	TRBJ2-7	CASSLGRNEKQYF	TGTGCCAGCAGCTTAGGTAGAAACGAAAAGCAGTACTTC
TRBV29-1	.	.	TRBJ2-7	CSVLVVGYEQYF	TGCAGCGTCCTCGTAGTGGGCTACGAGCAGTACTTC
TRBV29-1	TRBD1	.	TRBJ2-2	CSVEPRDRATGELFF	TGCAGCGTTGAACCTCGGGACAGGGCCACCGGGGAGCTGTTTTTT
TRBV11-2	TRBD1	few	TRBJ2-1	CASSLARQGWEQFF	TGTGCCAGCAGCTTAGCCCGACAGGGATGGGAGCAGTTCTTC
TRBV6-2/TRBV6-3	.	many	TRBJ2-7	CASSYSMQGNEQYF	TGTGCCAGCAGTTACTCGATGCAGGGGAACGAGCAGTACTTC
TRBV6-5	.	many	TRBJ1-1	CASSRRGNTEAFF	TGTGCCAGCAGTCGTCGGGGCAACACTGAAGCTTTCTTT
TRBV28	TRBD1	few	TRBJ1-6	CASRGQTAPLHF	TGTGCCAGCAGGGGACAGACCGCACCCCTCCACTTT
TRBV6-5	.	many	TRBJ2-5	CASSYSIARETQYF	TGTGCCAGCAGTTACTCGATAGCCCGAGAGACCCAGTACTTC
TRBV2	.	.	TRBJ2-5	CASRGTGKQETQYF	TGTGCCAGCAGGGGCACAGGGAAACAAGAGACCCAGTACTTC
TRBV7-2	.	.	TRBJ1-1	CASSLSQGNTEAFF	TGTGCCAGCAGCTTATCTCAGGGGAACACTGAAGCTTTCTTT
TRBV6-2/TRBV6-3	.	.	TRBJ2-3	CASRETGTDTQYF	TGTGCCAGCCGCGAGACGGGCACAGATACGCAGTATTTT